The rows below give T cell receptor beta chains drawn from one sample of a study of technical replicates of blood from four donors. Clones were sequenced by immunoSEQ multiplex PCR, and TCRdb holds only the in-frame ones, with some missing. Among some 70,000 clones listed, nearly 98% were seen once. Sequencing used T cells isolated from PBMCs. These receptors all come from a human donor in good health. Each CDR3 is given with its conserved first and last residue. Fields, in order: CDR3 protein, V gene, clone size. Size tells how often a clone was seen (once, few, many) or the class of an expanded clone, and some rows leave it out.

CDR3 protein: CASSVGSGYTGELFF
V gene: TRBV9
clone size: .

CDR3 protein: CASSYSLRTFSGDNQPQHF
V gene: TRBV28
clone size: once

CDR3 protein: CSGRVPGNEKLFF
V gene: TRBV29-1
clone size: .

CDR3 protein: CASSSGARGSF
V gene: TRBV2
clone size: .

CDR3 protein: CASSPTGTTYEQYF
V gene: TRBV6-5
clone size: .

CDR3 protein: CASSRDGGTEAFF
V gene: TRBV7-9
clone size: .

CDR3 protein: CASNVAGGLNEQFF
V gene: TRBV9
clone size: .

CDR3 protein: CASKDTVSYEQYF
V gene: TRBV19
clone size: .

CDR3 protein: CASSPPGGTYEQYF
V gene: TRBV7-9
clone size: .

CDR3 protein: CASSLRGREEDEQYF
V gene: TRBV5-5
clone size: .

CDR3 protein: CASSLGQGRTHEQYF
V gene: TRBV5-1
clone size: .

CDR3 protein: CASATGNTIYF
V gene: TRBV6-5
clone size: .

CDR3 protein: CAISELAGEIGNEQFF
V gene: TRBV10-3
clone size: .

CDR3 protein: CASTPIQDRRNEKLFF
V gene: TRBV28
clone size: .

CDR3 protein: CASSETRTGFGYTF
V gene: TRBV6-1
clone size: .

CDR3 protein: CASSSGGVSNQPQHF
V gene: TRBV7-8
clone size: .

CDR3 protein: CASSLIGFGTEAFF
V gene: TRBV5-4
clone size: once

CDR3 protein: CASSAGGAGDYEQYF
V gene: TRBV9
clone size: .

CDR3 protein: CASRGTVGTLSYEQYF
V gene: TRBV6-6
clone size: .

CDR3 protein: CASSFPTGTGGKEQYF
V gene: TRBV28
clone size: .

CDR3 protein: CASSLARENTGELFF
V gene: TRBV28
clone size: .

CDR3 protein: CASSLSSGDDEQFF
V gene: TRBV5-1
clone size: .